Following are 4 T cell receptor beta chains from one sample sequenced in a study of T cell responses to AZD1222 COVID-19 vaccine. Generated by immunoSEQ multiplex PCR, the TCRdb table keeps only in-frame clones and is missing some. Of around 200,000 clones listed, approximately 90% are singletons. Here the sequenced sample was peripheral blood, taken on day 0 of AZD1222 vaccination. These receptors all stem from an adult in good health.

The V gene is TRBV19, the J gene TRBJ2-2; D call uncertain. Between the trimmed V and J ends, which lost 3 bases and 0 bases, there was a span of 20 bases. The V gene's germline CDR1 is LNHDA and CDR2 SQIVND (reference sequence). This CDR3 contains 19 residues. The DNA of the CDR3 is TGTGCCAGTAGTATTCTGTTTCTCGAGCCCCAAACGAACACCGGGGAGCTGTTTTTT. The encoded protein is CASSILFLEPQTNTGELFF.

This rearrangement joins TRBV5-4 to TRBJ1-6, with TRBD1 matching 11 bases. The V gene's germline CDR1 is SGHNT and CDR2 YYREEE (reference sequence). Trimming removed 4 bases from V and 7 bases from J; junction bases left unmatched: 7. The CDR3 loop spans 16 amino acids. For the CDR3, the DNA is TGTGCCAGCAGCACGAGGGACAGGGGGGGAAATTCACCCCTCCACTTT. It specifies CASSTRDRGGNSPLHF.

This chain joins TRBV11-2 and TRBJ2-1, with TRBD2 as a possible D gene (6 bases). Germline CDR1 and CDR2: SGHAT and FQNNGV. V lost 3 bases and J 10 bases, leaving 10 bases between the germline ends. This CDR3 has 12 residues. CDR3 region: CASSLGGGEQFF. Here the CDR3 DNA reads TGTGCCAGCAGCTTGGGGGGTGGGGAGCAGTTCTTC.

This chain uses TRBV6-5 with TRBJ1-5; a weak D match, TRBD1 (6 bases). Germline V gives CDR1 MNHEY, CDR2 SVGAGI. The CDR3 loop spans 15 amino acids. V lost 6 bases to trimming and J lost 0 bases, with 12 bases between them. CDR3 protein: CASRKTGVSNQPQHF. The CDR3 nucleotides read TGTGCCAGCAGAAAGACAGGAGTTAGCAATCAGCCCCAGCATTTT.